The TCR beta chain described here comes from a study of cytomegalovirus exposure and HLA in healthy donors. Study-wide points: A prior analysis recorded that most TCR beta V segments were productive about 90% or about 30% of the time.

Germline CDR1 and CDR2: SGHAT and FQNNGV. This CDR3 is built from 12 residues. V was clipped by 6 bases and J by 8 bases, with 11 bases between them. The primer mix had 60 Vbeta and 13 Jbeta primers. Libraries were prepared by immunoSEQ multiplex PCR; TCRdb keeps only in-frame clonotypes and omits some of them. The repertoire holds some 150,000 clones, with roughly 85% as singletons. With respect to this clone: Its antigen is not known.

Sequencing used PBMCs. V is TRBV11-2 and J is TRBJ2-1; the D gene is possibly TRBD2 (6 bases). The sequence was obtained from a middle-aged man in good health and CMV-seronegative. CDR3 DNA sequence: TGTGCCAGCAGGCGGGACTCCGATGAGCAGTTCTTC. Amino acids: CASRRDSDEQFF.